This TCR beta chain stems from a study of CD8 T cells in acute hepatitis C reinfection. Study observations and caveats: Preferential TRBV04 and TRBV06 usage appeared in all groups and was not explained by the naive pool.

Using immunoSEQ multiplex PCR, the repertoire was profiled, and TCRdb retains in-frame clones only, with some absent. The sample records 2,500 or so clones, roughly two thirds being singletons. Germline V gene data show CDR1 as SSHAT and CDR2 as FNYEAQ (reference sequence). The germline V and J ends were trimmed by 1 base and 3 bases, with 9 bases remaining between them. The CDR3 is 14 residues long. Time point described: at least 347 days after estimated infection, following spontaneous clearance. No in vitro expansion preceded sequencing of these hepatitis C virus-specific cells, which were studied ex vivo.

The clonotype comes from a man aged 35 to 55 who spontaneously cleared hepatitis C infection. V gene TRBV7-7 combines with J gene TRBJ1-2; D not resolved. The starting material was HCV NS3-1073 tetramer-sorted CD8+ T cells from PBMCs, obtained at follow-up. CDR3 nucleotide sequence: TGTGCCAGCAGCTTAGTGGTAGGTTACTATGGCTACACCTTC. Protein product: CASSLVVGYYGYTF.